The TCR beta chain under discussion was sequenced for a study of blood T cell repertoires in COVID-19. Study summary: Spain, Italy and the United States supplied samples that represented acute and convalescent COVID-19.

The length of the CDR3 is 13 residues. Trimming cost V 7 bases and J 7 bases, with 17 bases left between them. Germline CDR1 reads MDHEN; CDR2 reads SYDVKM. Data came from immunoSEQ multiplex PCR; TCRdb stores just in-frame clones and leaves some out. This repertoire shows 130,000 or so clones, 87% found once; its top ten account for over 2%. The sequence was obtained from a man between 45 and 60 years old with active COVID-19. Material for sequencing was peripheral blood. The chain combines TRBV28 with TRBJ2-7, with TRBD2 as a possible D gene (5 bases). The CDR3 bases are TGTGCCAGCACTGCGGCGGACTGGGAAGAGCAGTACTTC. This codes for CASTAADWEEQYF.